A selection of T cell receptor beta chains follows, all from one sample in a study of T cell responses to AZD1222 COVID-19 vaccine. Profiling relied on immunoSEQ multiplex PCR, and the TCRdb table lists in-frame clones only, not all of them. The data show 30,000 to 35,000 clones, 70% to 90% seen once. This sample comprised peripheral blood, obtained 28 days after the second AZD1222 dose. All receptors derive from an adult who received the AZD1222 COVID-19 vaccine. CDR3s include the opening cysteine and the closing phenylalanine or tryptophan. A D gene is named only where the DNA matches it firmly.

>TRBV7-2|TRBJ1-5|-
CASSLLGVRQPQHF
TGTGCCAGCAGCTTACTTGGAGTTCGCCAGCCCCAGCATTTT
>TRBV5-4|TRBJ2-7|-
CASSYPGTLNYEQYF
TGTGCCAGCAGCTACCCCGGGACGTTAAACTACGAGCAGTACTTC
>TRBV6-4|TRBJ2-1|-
CASSAQGYNEQFF
TGTGCCAGCAGTGCTCAGGGTTACAATGAGCAGTTCTTC
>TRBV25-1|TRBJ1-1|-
CASEGWILNTEAFF
TGTGCCAGCGAGGGTTGGATTTTGAACACTGAAGCTTTCTTT
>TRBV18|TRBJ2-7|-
CASSPNPRGVGREQYF
TGTGCCAGCTCGCCCAACCCGCGCGGCGTTGGTCGGGAGCAGTACTTC
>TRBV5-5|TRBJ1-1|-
CASSLATANTEAFF
TGTGCCAGCAGCTTGGCGACCGCGAACACTGAAGCTTTCTTT
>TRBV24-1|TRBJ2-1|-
CATSDFSVANPSYNEQFF
TGTGCCACCAGTGATTTTAGTGTGGCAAACCCCTCCTACAATGAGCAGTTCTTC
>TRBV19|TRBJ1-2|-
CASSTRGRSLNYGYTF
TGTGCCAGTAGTACCCGGGGCCGCTCCCTCAACTATGGCTACACCTTC
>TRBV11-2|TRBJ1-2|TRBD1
CASRSGTGYGYTF
TGTGCCAGCAGATCGGGGACAGGTTATGGCTACACCTTC
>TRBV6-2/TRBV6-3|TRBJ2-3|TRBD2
CASSYIAGGLRDTQYF
TGTGCCAGCAGTTACATAGCGGGGGGCCTTAGGGATACGCAGTATTTT
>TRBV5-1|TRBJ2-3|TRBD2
CASSYNGLAGGSTDTQYF
TGCGCCAGCAGCTACAATGGACTAGCGGGGGGGAGCACAGATACGCAGTATTTT
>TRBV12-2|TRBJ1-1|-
CASRLGGQASEAFF
TGTGCAAGTCGCTTAGGTGGACAGGCAAGCGAAGCTTTCTTT
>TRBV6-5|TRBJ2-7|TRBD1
CASSRTGDYYEQYF
TGTGCCAGCAGCCGGACAGGGGACTACTACGAGCAGTACTTC
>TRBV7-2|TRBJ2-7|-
CASSLAAGPNYEQYF
TGTGCCAGCAGCTTAGCAGCCGGGCCTAACTACGAGCAGTACTTC
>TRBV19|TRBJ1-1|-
CARGAPGTEAFF
TGTGCCAGGGGGGCCCCCGGAACTGAAGCTTTCTTT
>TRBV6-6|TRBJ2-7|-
CASNARGGGEQYF
TGTGCCAGCAACGCTCGCGGGGGCGGGGAGCAGTACTTC
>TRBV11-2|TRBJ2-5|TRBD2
CASRGTSMSETQYF
TGTGCCAGCAGGGGGACTAGCATGTCGGAGACCCAGTACTTC
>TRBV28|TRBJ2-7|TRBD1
CASRDRGREYF
TGTGCCAGCAGGGACAGGGGGCGGGAGTACTTC